This T cell receptor (beta chain) was sequenced in a study of shared clonotypes between healthy human individuals. Study-wide findings and caveats: Donor scarcity curtailed the genetic and exposure-history diversity represented herein. Among the subsets, naive ones generally showed larger estimated richness than memory ones. Non-shared clonotypes were found to have lower generation probabilities than the clonotypes that were shared by all four of the sorted-subset donors.

The germline V gene has CDR1 MNHNS and CDR2 SASEGT. Trimming removed 4 bases from V and 6 bases from J, with 5 bases in between. The CDR3 is 11 amino acids. Produced via immunoSEQ multiplex PCR; TCRdb's table is partial and in-frame only. Counted here are about 710,000 clones, around 73% occurring once; the ten biggest clones make up 1.5% to 2%. Comment on this clone: Its antigen is unknown.

The TCR originated in a woman aged 30 to 39 in good health. This chain uses TRBV6-1 with TRBJ2-3; D could derive from TRBD1 or TRBD2 (5 bases each). The specimen sequenced was memory CD4+ T cells sorted from blood. Stated subset: CD45RA-negative fraction. The CDR3 region is CASSGGDTQYF. DNA of the CDR3: TGTGCCAGCAGTGGGGGGGATACGCAGTATTTT.